The subject of this entry is one TCR beta chain. Its target antigen remains unknown. The input lacks base qualities; no much larger clone sits a single base away. The record originates from a study of T cell responses to AZD1222 COVID-19 vaccine (dated by TCRdb to 2020 to 2023). Regarding the study in general: AZD1222 recipients with second doses at about 4 weeks or about 12 weeks were pooled, because spike-specific TCR depth and breadth did not differ between schedules. A total of more than 230 trial participants underwent TCR sequencing, of whom 200 to 220 had received two doses of AZD1222 and around 25 had received two doses of the MenACWY control vaccine. Trial participants were enrolled by age into subgroups of 18-55, 56-69 and 70-plus years, and roughly 160, 29 and 62 TCR-sequenced participants, respectively, were included in these subgroups. General study outcomes and caveats: The 56-69-year group was small, and its depth increase did not reach significance, likely because of low power. Conclusions about previously exposed vaccinees were limited because only six AZD1222 recipients were SARS-CoV-2 seropositive at baseline. Participants were mostly white British and included more females than males, and it was suggested by the authors that clonal diversity may have been underestimated. CD4 TCRs associated with the vaccine covered the entire spike protein, and the dominant responses were in regions 160-218 and 743-854. After two AZD1222 doses, both the breadth and the depth of spike-specific TCRs were significantly higher than at day 0 and than in MenACWY recipients. Because no day 14 peak-response samples were available, repertoires were characterized only after the peak T cell response. Reportedly, almost half of the unique spike-specific TCRs recognized epitopes lying outside the regions that are mutated in the B.1.351 and B.1.1.7 variants.

Read against the paper, the sample's time point label means: baseline before first vaccination. The vaccinee samples were drawn from two UK trials, COV001 and COV002, one of which was a single-blind randomized controlled phase 2/3 trial testing AZD1222 (ChAdOx1 nCoV-19) in healthy adults. Trial participant PBMC samples were collected at day 0 and day 28 after the second dose for TCRbeta chain sequencing. CDR1 and CDR2 (LNHDA, SQIVND) derive from the germline V gene (reference sequence). V lost 5 bases and J lost 10 bases; the stretch between them is 8 bases long. From the cysteine through the phenylalanine, the CDR3 covers 11 amino acids. Here the CDR3 DNA is all that survives: 33 bases in frame from base 1. The CDR3 regions of human TCRbeta chains were subjected to immunosequencing. The authors processed their data as follows. TCRs in the repertoires were matched against a reference library of SARS-CoV-2-specific TCRs that had been generated with the MIRA antigen-specificity platform. Breadth was defined as the fraction of unique TCRs that were SARS-CoV-2-associated, and depth was defined as the fraction of total T cells that were SARS-CoV-2-associated. Using the MIRA data, each spike-specific TCR was mapped to the spike region that the TCR reacts to and placed in a CD4 or CD8 class. Log10-transformed breadth and depth values were compared by one-way ANOVA with Sidak's multiple comparisons tests. As stored in TCRdb, this immuneACCESS dataset retains in-frame rearrangements with V and J assigned. A fraction of the clones does not appear; measured against another copy, unresolved V genes explain less than half of the discrepancy, and the remainder lacks a known reason. V, J and clone size are those of that table, while D and trimming were read from the DNA. This sample lists 240,000 or so clones; 85% to 95% were detected once. The ten top clones hold 0.55% of the sample.

This sequence uses TRBV19 and TRBJ2-2; the D gene lacks a confident call. Here the sequenced sample was peripheral blood, taken on day 0 of AZD1222 vaccination. The origin of this receptor is an adult in good health. The nucleotide sequence reads TGTGCCAGTAGTGACACCCTGGAGCTGTTTTTT. It specifies CASSDTLELFF. Where the CDR3 stops, the reference TRBV19 and TRBJ2-2 genes take over; the full variable domain is DGGITQSPKYLFRKEGQNVTLSCEQNLNHDAMYWYRQDPGQGLRLIYYSQIVNDFQKGDIAEGYSVSREKKESFPLTVTSAQKNPTAFYLCASSDTLELFFGEGSRLTVL.